The clone carrying this T cell receptor (beta chain) was recorded many times. Its antigen is still unknown. The data derive from a study of T cells after yellow fever vaccination. Background on the study: Those fractions that held only low numbers of cells were prepared using the SMART-Seq v4 Ultra Low Input RNA kit.

For TCR, cDNA came from 5'RACE template switching, which added a universal primer site and UMIs. From the 5' RACE reads, TCRdb called clonotypes with MiXCR, one entry per CDR3 protein. Of roughly 320,000 distinct CDR3 sequences in the sample, about 10% are singletons; the top ten hold about 3%. Study findings and constraints: Weaker overall was a secondary response that nonetheless peaked faster, on day 5 versus 15. Among all clonotypes, a small share was observed in both CD4 and CD8 compartments.

Germline lookup yields CDR1 DFQATT and CDR2 SNEGSKA (reference sequence). The CDR3 consists of 14 residues. V was pared by 4 bases and J by 4 bases, with 8 bases of the junction left unmatched. The sample in question was CD4+ T cells sorted from PBMCs, obtained 45 days after the yellow fever booster vaccination. The TCR originated in a man aged 18 to 29 who received the YFV17D yellow fever vaccine. The rearrangement joins TRBV20-1 to TRBJ2-5, with TRBD2 identical over 8 bases. The CDR3 DNA reads as TGCAGTGCTACCCTCGGGGGGGCCGGAGAGACCCAGTACTTC. Translating gives CSATLGGAGETQYF.